The 26 T cell receptor beta chains reported below all come from one sample, sequenced in a study of blood T cell repertoires in COVID-19. Measured with immunoSEQ multiplex PCR; TCRdb has only the in-frame clones, and not every one. The sample holds roughly 80,000 clones, approximately 90% seen once. Sequenced input: peripheral blood. The receptors were sampled from a woman older than 75 with active or convalescent COVID-19.

The genes are TRBV14 and TRBJ1-3; no reliable D call. CDR1 and CDR2 (germline): SGHDN, FVKESK. There are 14 residues in the CDR3. The germline V and J ends were trimmed by 1 base and 4 bases, with 8 bases remaining between them. CDR3 region: CASSQGLSGNTIYF. In nucleotides, the CDR3 is TGTGCCAGCAGCCAAGGGCTTTCCGGAAACACCATATATTTT. Full variable domain (missing parts from reference TRBV14 and TRBJ1-3): EAGVTQFPSHSVIEKGQTVTLRCDPISGHDNLYWYRRVMGKEIKFLLHFVKESKQDESGMPNNRFLAERTGGTYSTLKVQPAELEDSGVYFCASSQGLSGNTIYFGEGSWLTVV.

This sequence joins TRBV7-3 and TRBJ1-1; TRBD1 might be the D (6 bases). The V and J ends lost 5 bases and 6 bases respectively, with 28 bases between them. Germline CDR1 is SGHTA and CDR2 is FQGTGA. CDR3 size: 18 residues. Written as DNA, the CDR3 is TGTGCCAGCAGCAAGCAGGGGCCCGGGTTGGGGGCCACGTCTGAAGCTTTCTTT. It encodes CASSKQGPGLGATSEAFF. The whole variable domain, filled in from reference TRBV7-3 and TRBJ1-1, reads GAGVSQTPSNKVTEKGKYVELRCDPISGHTALYWYRQSLGQGPEFLIYFQGTGAADDSGLPNDRFFAVRPEGSVSTLKIQRTERGDSAVYLCASSKQGPGLGATSEAFFGQGTRLTVV.

V gene TRBV5-4 combines with J gene TRBJ2-7, with TRBD2 identical over 7 bases. CDR1 is SGHNT, CDR2 YYREEE, per germline (reference sequence). The CDR3 has 14 residues. J was trimmed by 1 base and V by 6 bases; bases with no gene match: 7. The CDR3 DNA follows: TGTGCCAGCAACTCCTACGGGAGGTCCTACGAGCAGTACTTC. Its translation: CASNSYGRSYEQYF.

This chain uses TRBV7-9 with TRBJ2-7; D may be TRBD2 (5 bases). Deletions cut 6 bases from V and 8 bases from J, with 26 bases between. Germline V gene lookup returns CDR1 SEHNR and CDR2 FQNEAQ (reference sequence). CDR3 length: 16 residues. The CDR3 spells CASSHLGGEGKGKQYF. The CDR3 DNA is TGTGCCAGCAGTCATCTCGGTGGCGAGGGCAAAGGGAAGCAGTACTTC.

CDR3: CASSPLAGFADTQYF. The CDR3 nucleotides are TGTGCCAGCAGTCCACTAGCGGGATTTGCAGATACGCAGTATTTT. The chain is built from TRBV28 and TRBJ2-3; the match to TRBD2 covers 10 bases. V lost 5 bases, J lost 4 bases, and 6 bases stayed unmatched. Germline V gives CDR1 MDHEN, CDR2 SYDVKM. CDR3 length equals 15 residues.

The chain recombines TRBV30 with TRBJ2-4, with D tentatively TRBD1 (7 bases). CDR3 length: 15 amino acids. The germline V gene encodes CDR1 GTSNPN and CDR2 SVGIG (reference sequence). The germline V and J ends were trimmed by 4 bases and 6 bases, with 19 bases remaining between them. The CDR3 nucleotides read TGTGCCTGGAACGGAGGGACCCCAGGGGGAAACATTCAGTACTTC. Its translation is CAWNGGTPGGNIQYF.

The chain links TRBV27 to TRBJ2-7; 8 bases are a match to TRBD1. Germline-derived CDR1 and CDR2 are MNHEY and SMNVEV (reference sequence). Losses at the gene ends were 3 bases for V and 1 base for J; bases not matched to a gene: 5. The CDR3 has 15 amino acids. The CDR3 here is CASSFVRGRSYEQYF. The CDR3 DNA follows: TGTGCCAGCAGTTTCGTCAGGGGGCGGTCCTACGAGCAGTACTTC.

The V call is TRBV18, the J call TRBJ2-3; D ambiguous. This CDR3 region has 15 residues. V was trimmed by 3 bases and J by 0 bases, leaving 10 bases between them. CDR1 and CDR2 (germline): KGHSH, LQKENI. The CDR3 DNA follows: TGTGCCAGCTCACCGGTAGGCGGAAGCACAGATACGCAGTATTTT. This sequence encodes CASSPVGGSTDTQYF.

This chain links TRBV20-1 with TRBJ1-5; a possible D gene is TRBD1 (6 bases). CDR3 length: 13 residues. V lost 3 bases, J lost 7 bases, and 13 bases lay in between. Germline-derived CDR1 and CDR2 are DFQATT and SNEGSKA (reference sequence). The CDR3 protein is CSASPAGDQPQHF. CDR3 DNA: TGCAGTGCTAGTCCCGCAGGGGACCAGCCCCAGCATTTT.

A single count supports this clone. The V gene is TRBV28, the J gene TRBJ2-7, with D possibly matching TRBD2 (6 bases). Trimming cost V 3 bases and J 3 bases, with 15 bases left between them. The CDR3 runs to 15 residues. The V gene's germline CDR1 is MDHEN and CDR2 SYDVKM. CDR3: CASSFFLGGDYEQYF. CDR3 DNA: TGTGCCAGCAGTTTTTTCCTGGGCGGGGACTACGAGCAGTACTTC.

This chain connects TRBV2 to TRBJ1-1; D possibly corresponds to TRBD1 (6 bases). CDR3 length: 15 amino acids. Deletions cut 6 bases from V and 0 bases from J, with 14 bases between. Germline V gene data show CDR1 as SNHLY and CDR2 as FYNNEI. CDR3 nucleotide sequence: TGTGCCAGCAGGATGGACAGTCCTATGAACACTGAAGCTTTCTTT. It yields the protein CASRMDSPMNTEAFF.

V is TRBV10-2 and J is TRBJ2-7, with D perhaps matching TRBD2 (6 bases). The CDR3 length is 12 residues. CDR1 and CDR2 from the germline V gene are WSHSY and SAAADI. Between the trimmed V and J ends, which lost 7 bases and 3 bases, there was a span of 10 bases. CDR3 loop: CASMRGIYEQYF. CDR3 nucleotide sequence: TGCGCCAGCATGCGGGGTATCTACGAGCAGTACTTC.

The V and J genes are TRBV7-2 and TRBJ1-1, with D possibly matching TRBD1 (5 bases). V lost 5 bases, J lost 10 bases, and 17 bases lay in between. The CDR3 sequence is 13 residues long. In germline, CDR1 is SGHTA, CDR2 FQGNSA. CDR3 sequence: CASSLDSSGGAFF. DNA of the CDR3: TGTGCCAGCAGCCTCGACAGTTCCGGTGGAGCTTTCTTT. Complete variable domain (other parts from reference TRBV7-2 and TRBJ1-1): GAGVSQSPSNKVTEKGKDVELRCDPISGHTALYWYRQSLGQGLEFLIYFQGNSAPDKSGLPSDRFSAERTGGSVSTLTIQRTQQEDSAVYLCASSLDSSGGAFFGQGTRLTVV.

This rearrangement joins TRBV11-2 to TRBJ2-1, with 7 positions matching TRBD2. Looked up from germline, CDR1 is SGHAT and CDR2 is FQNNGV. There are 16 residues in the CDR3. V shed 5 bases and J 2 bases; nucleotides not matched to a gene: 9. The CDR3 nucleotides are TGTGCCAGCAGCCGCTCCTTTGCGGGAGCCTACAATGAGCAGTTCTTC. This codes for CASSRSFAGAYNEQFF.

The chain joins TRBV5-4 to TRBJ1-6; 9 bases line up with TRBD1. Germline V CDR1 and CDR2: SGHNT, YYREEE (reference sequence). J gave up 9 bases and V 2 bases, and 3 bases lay outside the gene matches. This CDR3 has 14 residues. The CDR3 DNA is TGTGCCAGCAGCTTACGGGACAGGGCTTCACCCCTCCACTTT. It yields the protein CASSLRDRASPLHF.

The J gene is TRBJ2-3, the V gene TRBV7-8; weak D call: TRBD1 (5 bases). CDR1 SGHVS and CDR2 FQNEAQ come from the germline V gene. Trimming took 5 bases from V and 6 from J, leaving 12 bases between them. The CDR3 is 13 residues long. Here the CDR3 DNA reads TGTGCCAGCAGCCCCCCCAGGGCGGATACGCAGTATTTT. This encodes CASSPPRADTQYF.

The chain carries TRBV4-3 and TRBJ2-2; 8 bases are shared with TRBD2. CDR1 is LGHNA, CDR2 YSLEER, per germline. This CDR3 is 14 amino acids long. V shed 4 bases, J shed 4 bases, and the junction held 2 bases outside the gene matches. DNA of the CDR3: TGCGCCAGCAGCCCCCGGGAGGGCACCGGGGAGCTGTTTTTT. Its protein product is CASSPREGTGELFF.

The rearrangement uses TRBV11-1 and TRBJ2-3; tentatively, D is TRBD2 (5 bases). The CDR3 totals 14 residues. V dropped 5 bases and J dropped 6 bases, with 15 bases sitting between them. CDR1 and CDR2 from the germline V gene are SGHAT and FQDESV (reference sequence). The CDR3 reads CASSHTSEADTQYF. As DNA, the CDR3 is TGTGCCAGCAGCCACACTAGTGAGGCGGATACGCAGTATTTT.

The rearrangement uses TRBV27 and TRBJ2-5, with 9 bases that match TRBD2. Germline V gives CDR1 MNHEY, CDR2 SMNVEV (reference sequence). The V and J ends lost 8 bases and 3 bases, in that order; junction bases with no gene match: 16. CDR3 size: 17 residues. CDR3 in DNA: TGTGCCAGCTTCGCGGGGGGGCCGCTGGGGAACAAAGAGACCCAGTACTTC. Amino acids: CASFAGGPLGNKETQYF.

The table lists this clone with a count of one. This chain connects TRBV27 to TRBJ1-2; unclear D gene. The CDR3 totals 12 residues. Between the trimmed V and J ends, which lost 3 bases and 5 bases, there was a span of 7 bases. Germline V lookup: CDR1 MNHEY, CDR2 SMNVEV (reference sequence). The CDR3 sequence: CASSFSGYGYTF. In DNA form, the CDR3 reads TGTGCCAGCAGTTTCTCCGGTTATGGCTACACCTTC.

J is TRBJ1-2 and V is TRBV7-9; D possibly corresponds to TRBD1 (5 bases). The CDR3 extends over 11 amino acids. Trimming shortened V by 5 bases and J by 7 bases, and 8 bases separated the two germline ends. The germline V gene encodes CDR1 SEHNR and CDR2 FQNEAQ (reference sequence). In nucleotides, the CDR3 is TGTGCCAGCAGCACCAGGGCTGGCTACACCTTC. As protein: CASSTRAGYTF. Combining the CDR3 with reference TRBV7-9 and TRBJ1-2 gives the whole variable domain DTGVSQNPRHKITKRGQNVTFRCDPISEHNRLYWYRQTLGQGPEFLTYFQNEAQLEKSRLLSDRFSAERPKGSFSTLEIQRTEQGDSAMYLCASSTRAGYTFGSGTRLTVV.

The chain couples TRBV15 to TRBJ2-1; unclear D gene. Germline assignment: CDR1 LNHNV and CDR2 YYDKDF (reference sequence). The CDR3 contains 13 residues. The germline V and J ends were trimmed by 0 bases and 10 bases, with 10 bases remaining between them. In nucleotides, the CDR3 is TGTGCCACCAGCAGAGATAAGGCGGTAGAGCAGTTCTTC. This sequence encodes CATSRDKAVEQFF.

The rearrangement links TRBV10-3 to TRBJ2-5, with 12 bases that match TRBD1. J gave up 3 bases and V 5 bases, and 10 bases lay outside the gene matches. The CDR3 is 17 amino acids. Germline CDR1 ENHRY, CDR2 SYGVKD. CDR3 loop: CAISSSAGTGGEETQYF. As DNA, the CDR3 is TGTGCCATCAGTTCTTCCGCCGGGACAGGGGGCGAAGAGACCCAGTACTTC.

V is TRBV7-2 and J is TRBJ2-7; possible D gene TRBD1, 6 bases. Germline CDR1 and CDR2: SGHTA and FQGNSA. The CDR3 extends over 14 amino acids. The germline V and J ends were trimmed by 1 base and 1 base, with 8 bases remaining between them. The CDR3 coding sequence is TGTGCCAGCAGCTTAGGGACAGTATCCTACGAGCAGTACTTC. Translating gives CASSLGTVSYEQYF.

This chain links TRBV7-7 with TRBJ1-4, with D possibly being TRBD1 (5 bases). The germline V gene has CDR1 SSHAT and CDR2 FNYEAQ (reference sequence). Trimming removed 3 bases from V and 4 bases from J, with 9 bases in between. The CDR3 totals 14 residues. The DNA for the CDR3 is TGTGCCAGCAGCTTGACGGACATTAATGAAAAACTGTTTTTT. Encoded protein: CASSLTDINEKLFF.

The CDR3 sequence: CASSPGTAGNTIYF. CDR3 sequence (DNA): TGTGCCAGCAGCCCGGGGACAGCTGGAAACACCATATATTTT. The chain uses TRBV7-9 and TRBJ1-3, with 7 positions matching TRBD1. V lost 5 bases, J lost 2 bases, and 3 bases stayed unmatched. CDR3 length equals 14 residues. Germline CDR1 is SEHNR and CDR2 is FQNEAQ (reference sequence).